A single sample is the source of the 23 T cell receptor beta chains below, sequenced in a study of Ad26.COV2.S vaccination and SARS-CoV-2 variants. Measured with immunoSEQ multiplex PCR; TCRdb has only the in-frame clones, and not every one. Of fewer than 100,000 clones in the sample, 82% were seen once. This specimen consisted of peripheral blood, obtained after recovery from COVID-19. The receptors originated from a human donor who had recovered from COVID-19.

The V and J genes are TRBV15 and TRBJ2-3, with D possibly TRBD1 on 6 matching bases. CDR1 is LNHNV and CDR2 is YYDKDF in the germline V gene (reference sequence). This CDR3 has 15 residues. V lost 0 bases and J lost 7, with 14 bases in between. CDR3 in amino acids: CATSREPGEGYTQYF. In DNA, the CDR3 is TGTGCCACCAGCAGAGAACCAGGGGAAGGATATACGCAGTATTTT.

J is TRBJ2-1 and V is TRBV29-1; D call uncertain. The CDR3 sequence is 11 residues long. Germline V gene data show CDR1 as SQVTM and CDR2 as ANQGSEA. V was trimmed by 1 base and J by 6 bases, leaving 4 bases between them. CDR3 sequence (DNA): TGCAGCGTTGAAGTTGTCAATGAGCAGTTCTTC. The encoded protein is CSVEVVNEQFF.

This clone was picked up one time. This chain joins TRBV28 and TRBJ1-5; D may be TRBD1 (5 bases). The CDR3 runs 16 residues. Germline assignment: CDR1 MDHEN and CDR2 SYDVKM. Trimming shortened V by 2 bases and J by 2 bases, and 13 bases separated the two germline ends. CDR3 region: CASSLLHPGGNQPQHF. As DNA, the CDR3 is TGTGCCAGCAGTTTACTACACCCGGGGGGCAATCAGCCCCAGCATTTT.

This chain joins TRBV2 and TRBJ2-4; 7 bases line up with TRBD1. Trimming took 2 bases from V and 6 from J; bases not matched to a gene: 4. The CDR3 extends over 14 amino acids. Germline CDR1 reads SNHLY; CDR2 reads FYNNEI. This CDR3 reads CASSETTGRNIQYF. The CDR3 nucleotides are TGTGCCAGCAGTGAAACGACAGGGAGAAACATTCAGTACTTC. Full variable domain (remainder filled in from reference TRBV2 and TRBJ2-4): EPEVTQTPSHQVTQMGQEVILRCVPISNHLYFYWYRQILGQKVEFLVSFYNNEISEKSEIFDDQFSVERPDGSNFTLKIRSTKLEDSAMYFCASSETTGRNIQYFGAGTRLSVL.

This rearrangement joins TRBV14 to TRBJ1-3; TRBD1 agrees at 7 bases. V was clipped by 3 bases and J by 0 bases; unmatched bases: 2. CDR1 is SGHDN and CDR2 is FVKESK in the germline V gene. CDR3 length equals 15 residues. This CDR3 reads CASSHRQGSGNTIYF. CDR3 nucleotide sequence: TGTGCCAGCAGCCACCGACAGGGCTCTGGAAACACCATATATTTT.

This clone has only one observation. The gene calls are TRBV7-2 and TRBJ1-1; D gene ambiguous. The V gene's germline CDR1 is SGHTA and CDR2 FQGNSA. The CDR3 is 13 residues long. V lost 5 bases and J lost 1, with 8 bases in between. The CDR3 nucleotides are TGTGCCAGCAGCGCCTACACGAACACTGAAGCTTTCTTT. Translated, it gives CASSAYTNTEAFF.

The chain combines TRBV7-9 with TRBJ2-7; 8 nucleotides agree with TRBD2. Germline V gives CDR1 SEHNR, CDR2 FQNEAQ (reference sequence). V was clipped by 6 bases and J by 3 bases; unmatched bases: 10. The CDR3 runs to 15 residues. The CDR3 region has the DNA TGTGCCAGCAGTCCCCGGAATAGCGGGATCTACGAGCAGTACTTC. Its protein product is CASSPRNSGIYEQYF.

This clone was seen more than once but under ten times. The chain couples TRBV6-2 or TRBV6-3 to TRBJ1-4; possibly TRBD1 for D (6 bases). The CDR3 runs 17 residues. Deletions cut 0 bases from V and 0 bases from J, with 11 bases between. Per germline, CDR1 MNHEY and CDR2 SVGEGT. CDR3 DNA sequence: TGTGCCAGCAGTTACTCGACGACAGGTGCAACTAATGAAAAACTGTTTTTT. Translation gives CASSYSTTGATNEKLFF.

The chain has TRBV7-9 and TRBJ2-7; 8 bases fit TRBD1. Per the germline V gene, CDR1 is SEHNR and CDR2 is FQNEAQ (reference sequence). This CDR3 has 16 residues. V shed 5 bases, J shed 0 bases, and the junction held 9 bases outside the gene matches. CDR3 sequence: CASSGNRGDGSYEQYF. DNA of the CDR3: TGTGCCAGCAGCGGAAACAGGGGGGATGGCTCCTACGAGCAGTACTTC. Supplemented by reference TRBV7-9 and TRBJ2-7, the full variable domain reads DTGVSQNPRHKITKRGQNVTFRCDPISEHNRLYWYRQTLGQGPEFLTYFQNEAQLEKSRLLSDRFSAERPKGSFSTLEIQRTEQGDSAMYLCASSGNRGDGSYEQYFGPGTRLTVT.

The chain joins TRBV6-5 to TRBJ2-1, with 8 nucleotides matching TRBD2. There are 15 residues in the CDR3. V lost 1 base, J lost 6 bases, and 5 bases stayed unmatched. Germline CDR1 is MNHEY and CDR2 is SVGAGI. The CDR3, as DNA: TGTGCCAGCAGTTACTTACCGACTAGCGCCAATGAGCAGTTCTTC. Translation: CASSYLPTSANEQFF.

The CDR3 DNA sequence: TGTGCCAGCGGGATCGGGGGAGTGCGAGATACGCAGTATTTT. Amino acids: CASGIGGVRDTQYF. The gene calls are TRBV28 and TRBJ2-3, with D possibly TRBD2 on 6 matching bases. V lost 8 bases and J 5 bases, leaving 17 bases between the germline ends. Looked up from germline, CDR1 is MDHEN and CDR2 is SYDVKM. The CDR3 runs 14 residues.

This sequence joins TRBV5-4 and TRBJ2-3; D is perhaps TRBD1 (6 bases). This CDR3 comprises 13 residues. Germline loops: CDR1 SGHNT, CDR2 YYREEE (reference sequence). V lost 4 bases, J lost 4 bases, and 10 bases lay in between. The CDR3 bases are TGTGCCAGCAGCGTTGGGGGCCCAGATACGCAGTATTTT. Amino acid sequence: CASSVGGPDTQYF.

The DNA of the CDR3 is TGTGCCAGCAGCTTAGGCGGGGTCGGAACCGGCACTGAAGCTTTCTTT. As protein: CASSLGGVGTGTEAFF. The rearrangement joins TRBV7-2 to TRBJ1-1, with D uncertain. V was pared by 1 base and J by 4 bases, with 16 bases between. Germline loops: CDR1 SGHTA, CDR2 FQGNSA. CDR3 length: 16 amino acids.

The chain is built from TRBV20-1 and TRBJ2-5, with D uncertain. This CDR3 spans 11 amino acids. Trimming took off 6 bases at V and 2 bases at J, with 7 bases between the two ends. Germline CDR1 is DFQATT and CDR2 is SNEGSKA (reference sequence). As DNA, the CDR3 is TGCAGTGCCAGATATCAAGAGACCCAGTACTTC. Translated: CSARYQETQYF.

The chain couples TRBV3-1 (or the pseudogene TRBV3-2) to TRBJ1-2; the match to TRBD1 covers 7 bases. Losses at the gene ends were 4 bases for V and 4 bases for J; bases not matched to a gene: 0. The CDR3 extends over 12 amino acids. CDR1 is LGHDT, CDR2 YNNKEL, per germline (reference sequence). The CDR3 bases are TGTGCCAGCAGCCCAGGGGGCTATGGCTACACCTTC. It encodes CASSPGGYGYTF.

This chain links TRBV9 with TRBJ2-7, with 7 bases aligning to TRBD1. The CDR3 spans 15 residues. CDR1 SGDLS and CDR2 YYNGEE come from the germline V gene. V lost 0 bases to trimming and J lost 5 bases; unmatched junction nucleotides: 8. The CDR3 DNA reads as TGTGCCAGCAGCGTAGGCGTAGGGGGACAGAACGAGCAGTACTTC. It codes for CASSVGVGGQNEQYF.

The chain carries TRBV19 and TRBJ2-1, with D unclear. Between the trimmed V and J ends, which lost 3 bases and 0 bases, there was a span of 9 bases. Germline values: CDR1 LNHDA, CDR2 SQIVND (reference sequence). This CDR3 is 15 amino acids long. CDR3 DNA sequence: TGTGCCAGTAGTATTCTCCTCAGCTCCTACAATGAGCAGTTCTTC. This encodes CASSILLSSYNEQFF.

The CDR3 nucleotides read TGTGCCAGTAGCCGACAGACTAATGAAAAACTGTTTTTT. It codes for CASSRQTNEKLFF. The J gene is TRBJ1-4, the V gene TRBV19; maybe TRBD1 (5 bases). Germline values: CDR1 LNHDA, CDR2 SQIVND (reference sequence). The germline V and J ends were trimmed by 6 bases and 2 bases, with 7 bases remaining between them. CDR3 length equals 13 residues.

This clone appeared once. The genes are TRBV24-1 and TRBJ2-1; 8 positions match TRBD2. This CDR3 comprises 14 residues. V was clipped by 7 bases and J by 8 bases; unmatched bases: 9. The V gene's germline CDR1 is KGHDR and CDR2 SFDVKD. CDR3 sequence: CATRATSVIDEQFF. DNA for the CDR3: TGTGCCACCAGGGCGACTAGCGTAATCGATGAGCAGTTCTTC.

This clone was seen once. The chain is built from TRBV27 and TRBJ2-7; D call uncertain. V gave up 0 bases and J gave up 2 bases, with 14 bases separating them. This CDR3 spans 16 amino acids. Germline CDR1 is MNHEY and CDR2 is SMNVEV (reference sequence). DNA for the CDR3: TGTGCCAGCAGTTTATCCCCGGCCAGACGAGCCTACGAGCAGTACTTC. It specifies CASSLSPARRAYEQYF.

This clone was seen only a few times. The chain combines TRBV7-9 with TRBJ2-7, with 7 bases lining up with TRBD2. This CDR3 region has 16 residues. CDR1 is SEHNR and CDR2 is FQNEAQ in the germline V gene (reference sequence). Losses at the gene ends were 2 bases for V and 0 bases for J; bases not matched to a gene: 7. CDR3 DNA sequence: TGTGCCAGCAGCTTATCCCGGGGGGTCTTCTCCTACGAGCAGTACTTC. Translated, it gives CASSLSRGVFSYEQYF.

The chain carries TRBV6-6 and TRBJ2-4, with 14 nucleotides matching TRBD2. In germline, CDR1 is MNHNY, CDR2 SVGAGI (reference sequence). V shed 5 bases and J 6 bases; nucleotides not matched to a gene: 12. The CDR3 has 18 amino acids. Written as DNA, the CDR3 is TGTGCCAGCAGTCGCCTGACTAGCGGGAGGGCCGTTCCAAACATTCAGTACTTC. Translation gives CASSRLTSGRAVPNIQYF.

This clone was counted a single time. CDR3 bases: TGTGCCAGCAGTGAAGCGCAGGATGGATACGAGCAGTACTTC. Translated: CASSEAQDGYEQYF. The chain recombines TRBV6-1 with TRBJ2-7; D unresolved. Per the germline V gene, CDR1 is MNHNS and CDR2 is SASEGT. V was trimmed by 0 bases and J by 4 bases, leaving 10 bases between them. The CDR3 spans 14 residues.